Described below is a single T cell receptor (beta chain) sequence and its context. Source study methods: Quantification of nucleated cells was approximated via reference gene primer amplification. Profiling relied on immunoSEQ multiplex PCR, and the TCRdb table lists in-frame clones only, not all of them. For V, J and clone size, that table is used; D and trimming come from the DNA. This table has about 87,000 clones, about 80% appearing once. This entry is derived from a study of blood T cell repertoires in COVID-19. Study background: From the United States, Italy and Spain came samples of acute and convalescent COVID-19. Sources were T cells, B-cell-depleted T cells, or PBMCs; the material itself was cDNA or gDNA.

Sequenced input: peripheral blood. This sequence was found in a woman in her seventies with acute or convalescent COVID-19.

CDR3 nucleotides: TGCGCCAGCAGCTTGGCGGGGGGCCGGGAGACCCAGTACTTC. This gives the protein CASSLAGGRETQYF. This chain links TRBV5-1 with TRBJ2-5; D might be TRBD2 (7 bases). V lost 0 bases, J lost 5 bases, and 11 bases lay in between. The CDR3 extends over 14 amino acids. Germline V gives CDR1 SGHRS, CDR2 YFSETQ.